This T cell receptor (beta chain) came from a study of blood T cells in healthy people across ages. This clonotype was counted between two and nine times. Its antigen is undetermined. This CDR3 region has 12 residues. Trimming pared 4 bases from V and 7 bases from J, leaving 10 bases between. General study points: Age brought a roughly linear fall in TCR beta diversity measured per million T cells. Long-lived donors had more naive CD4+ cells and higher diversity than aged donors.

Together with a sample-barcoded 5' primer, a J-beta primer mix was included in a second PCR lasting about 7 to 12 cycles. CDR3-containing paired-end reads numbering at least 2.5 million came from each sample. In TCRdb, the 5' RACE reads were re-called with MiXCR into one record per CDR3 protein. The sample holds under 950,000 distinct CDR3 sequences; about 20% are singletons and the top ten take 20% to 25%. The origin of this receptor is a man between 65 and 80 years old in good health. V and J are TRBV12-3 or TRBV12-4 and TRBJ2-5; D remains unclear. Specimen: blood. CDR3 in DNA: TGTGCCAGCAGTTGGGCGGTTTTGACCCAGTACTTC. Translated, it gives CASSWAVLTQYF.